The rows below give T cell receptor beta chains drawn from one sample of a study of cytomegalovirus exposure and HLA in healthy donors. Assay used: immunoSEQ multiplex PCR; TCRdb lists only in-frame clones, some missing. The sample includes 150,000 to 200,000 clones, about 80% of them seen just once. Sequenced: PBMCs. Receptor source: a female donor in good health and CMV-seronegative. Both conserved end residues are part of each CDR3. Each record gives: clone size, D gene, J gene, V gene, CDR3 protein, CDR3 DNA. The D gene is left open where the match is weak. Not all rows give a size; the values are once, few, many and, for expanded clones, a class.

NA | TRBD1 | TRBJ1-4 | TRBV2 | CASSTQGDNEKLFF | TGTGCCAGCAGTACACAGGGGGATAATGAAAAACTGTTTTTT
NA | NA | TRBJ2-2 | TRBV10-1 | CASSGPGLAGNTGELFF | TGCGCCAGCAGTGGCCCGGGTTTAGCTGGAAACACCGGGGAGCTGTTTTTT
NA | TRBD2 | TRBJ2-2 | TRBV7-9 | CASSSSGRAGELFF | TGTGCCAGCAGCTCAAGCGGGAGGGCCGGGGAGCTGTTTTTT
NA | TRBD1 | TRBJ2-7 | TRBV7-9 | CASSSTGGEQYF | TGTGCCAGCAGCTCGACAGGGGGCGAGCAGTACTTC
NA | TRBD2 | TRBJ2-1 | TRBV7-8 | CASTPGVAGGRNEQFF | TGTGCCAGCACCCCCGGAGTAGCGGGAGGTAGGAATGAGCAGTTCTTC
NA | TRBD2 | TRBJ2-3 | TRBV5-1 | CASSLTAGNTDTQYF | TGCGCCAGCAGCTTGACAGCGGGAAACACAGATACGCAGTATTTT
few | NA | TRBJ2-3 | TRBV25-1 | CASSERQLWGTDTQYF | TGTGCCAGCAGTGAGAGGCAACTATGGGGCACAGATACGCAGTATTTT
NA | TRBD1 | TRBJ1-6 | TRBV5-6 | CASSSIDRDAISSSPLHF | TGTGCCAGCAGCTCGATCGACAGGGACGCTATCTCAAGTTCACCCCTCCACTTT
NA | TRBD2 | TRBJ2-1 | TRBV5-1 | CASSSRTSGGYNEQFF | TGCGCCAGCAGCTCCAGGACTAGCGGGGGGTACAATGAGCAGTTCTTC
few | NA | TRBJ1-5 | TRBV5-1 | CASDVMAGVPGQPQHF | TGCGCCAGCGACGTTATGGCAGGCGTTCCCGGTCAGCCCCAGCATTTT
NA | NA | TRBJ1-1 | TRBV27 | CASSQNRAGITEAFF | TGTGCCAGCAGTCAGAACAGGGCGGGTATCACTGAAGCTTTCTTT
few | TRBD1 | TRBJ1-4 | TRBV2 | CASDLGGFREKLFF | TGTGCCAGCGACTTAGGGGGCTTTCGGGAAAAACTGTTTTTT
once | NA | TRBJ2-2 | TRBV19 | CASSMKGGGTGELFF | TGTGCCAGTAGTATGAAGGGGGGGGGCACCGGGGAGCTGTTTTTT